The 6 T cell receptor beta chains below come from one sample, sequenced in a study of T-cell memory formation after mild COVID-19. TCRdb re-analysed the 5' RACE reads in MiXCR, keeping a single row per CDR3 protein. The sample has 550,000 to 700,000 distinct CDR3 sequences, 15% to 20% seen once. The sample consisted of PBMCs or a T cell subset sorted from them (not recorded which). The origin of the receptors is an adult woman who had mild COVID-19 (a few samples of this study predate the infection). Cell type and time point are not known.

A few counts support this clonotype. The rearrangement uses TRBV7-2 and TRBJ1-2; D not certain. Germline lookup yields CDR1 SGHTA and CDR2 FQGNSA. The CDR3 is 12 amino acids. V was clipped by 1 base and J by 8 bases, with 8 bases between them. The CDR3, as DNA: TGTGCCAGCAGCTTAGACGGCCACGGCTACACCTTC. Encoded protein: CASSLDGHGYTF.

The chain recombines TRBV19 with TRBJ2-2; D perhaps matches TRBD1 (5 bases). V lost 4 bases to trimming and J lost 2 bases, with 17 bases between them. CDR1 LNHDA and CDR2 SQIVND come from the germline V gene (reference sequence). The CDR3 loop spans 17 amino acids. The CDR3 sequence: CASSSRRQSLNTGELFF. Here the CDR3 DNA reads TGTGCCAGTAGTAGCAGGAGACAGTCACTTAACACCGGGGAGCTGTTTTTT.

The chain links TRBV6-5 to TRBJ1-2; D is uncertain. Trimming removed 5 bases from V and 11 bases from J, with 15 bases in between. CDR1 MNHEY and CDR2 SVGAGI come from the germline V gene. This CDR3 is built from 12 residues. CDR3 in DNA: TGTGCCAGCAGTACGGGCCGCCAGTCGTACACCTTC. Translated, it gives CASSTGRQSYTF.

This clonotype occurred many times. The CDR3: CATSRGYSYEQYF. The CDR3 coding sequence is TGTGCCACTTCCCGGGGATACTCCTACGAGCAGTACTTC. The chain has TRBV24-1 and TRBJ2-7; perhaps TRBD2 as D (5 bases). This CDR3 region has 13 residues. Germline-derived CDR1 and CDR2 are KGHDR and SFDVKD. Trimming left V 10 bases short and J 0 bases short, with 12 bases between.

This clonotype was counted only a few times. This chain connects TRBV12-5 to TRBJ2-3; D ambiguous. Between the trimmed V and J ends, which lost 2 bases and 0 bases, there was a span of 6 bases. Germline CDR1 LGHNT, CDR2 FRNRAP. This CDR3 is built from 14 residues. CDR3 coding DNA: TGTGCTAGTGGTTTGACGTCTAGCACAGATACGCAGTATTTT. This translates into CASGLTSSTDTQYF. Full variable domain (remainder filled in from reference TRBV12-5 and TRBJ2-3): DARVTQTPRHKVTEMGQEVTMRCQPILGHNTVFWYRQTMMQGLELLAYFRNRAPLDDSGMPKDRFSAEMPDATLATLKIQPSEPRDSAVYFCASGLTSSTDTQYFGPGTRLTVL.

CDR3 nucleotide sequence: TGTGCCAGCAGCCCCGAACCGGGCCAGCCCCAGCATTTT. Translating gives CASSPEPGQPQHF. The genes are TRBV7-9 and TRBJ1-5; the D is unclear. The CDR3 runs 13 residues. Germline-derived CDR1 and CDR2 are SEHNR and FQNEAQ (reference sequence). Trimming removed 5 bases at V and 7 bases at J, with 12 bases between.